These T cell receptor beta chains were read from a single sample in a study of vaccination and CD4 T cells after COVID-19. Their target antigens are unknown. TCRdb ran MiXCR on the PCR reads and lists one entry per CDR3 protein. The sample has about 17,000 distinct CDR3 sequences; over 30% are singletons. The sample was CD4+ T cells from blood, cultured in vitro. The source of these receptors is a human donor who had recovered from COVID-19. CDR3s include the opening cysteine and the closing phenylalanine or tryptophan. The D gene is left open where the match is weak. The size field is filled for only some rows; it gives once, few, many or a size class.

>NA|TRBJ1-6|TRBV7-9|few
CASSPQNSPLHF
TGTGCCAGCAGCCCCCAAAATTCACCCCTCCACTTT
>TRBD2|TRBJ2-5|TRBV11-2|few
CASSRGVSGSGETQYF
TGTGCCAGCAGCAGAGGAGTTAGCGGGAGTGGGGAGACCCAGTACTTC
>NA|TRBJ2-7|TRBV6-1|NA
CASSGGPSSYEQYF
TGTGCCAGCAGTGGGGGACCGAGCTCCTACGAGCAGTACTTC
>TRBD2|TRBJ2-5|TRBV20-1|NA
CSAFGTSGMGETQYF
TGCAGTGCTTTTGGGACTAGCGGGATGGGGGAGACCCAGTACTTC
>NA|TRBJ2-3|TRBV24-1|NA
CATSEPTQGGGLDTQYF
TGTGCCACCAGTGAGCCGACACAGGGCGGAGGGTTAGATACGCAGTATTTT
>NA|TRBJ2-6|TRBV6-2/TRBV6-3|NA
CASSKTGGSGANVLTF
TGTGCCAGCAGCAAAACCGGTGGCTCTGGGGCCAACGTCCTGACTTTC
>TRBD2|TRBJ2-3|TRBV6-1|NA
CASNPPGTSGGTDTQYF
TGTGCCAGCAATCCCCCTGGGACTAGCGGGGGCACAGATACGCAGTATTTT
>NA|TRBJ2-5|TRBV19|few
CASRMGETQYF
TGTGCCAGTAGGATGGGAGAGACCCAGTACTTC
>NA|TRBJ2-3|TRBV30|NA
CAWSVKTDTQYF
TGTGCCTGGAGTGTAAAAACAGATACGCAGTATTTT
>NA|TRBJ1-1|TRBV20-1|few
CSAIGRVRGEAFF
TGCAGTGCTATAGGTAGGGTTCGGGGTGAAGCTTTCTTT
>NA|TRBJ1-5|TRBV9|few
CASSASGSGQPQHF
TGTGCCAGCAGCGCCTCAGGGTCGGGTCAGCCCCAGCATTTT
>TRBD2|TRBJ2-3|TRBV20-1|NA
CSARGPLAGSTDTQYF
TGCAGTGCCAGGGGCCCACTAGCGGGTAGCACAGATACGCAGTATTTT
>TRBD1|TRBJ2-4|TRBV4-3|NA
CASSQDPGGNIQYF
TGCGCCAGCAGCCAAGATCCAGGGGGAAACATTCAGTACTTC
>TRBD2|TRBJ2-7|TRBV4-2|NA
CASSQDPGGGSYEQYF
TGTGCCAGCAGCCAAGATCCTGGCGGGGGCTCCTACGAGCAGTACTTC
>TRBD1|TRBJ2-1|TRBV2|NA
CASRNRGLYNEQFF
TGTGCCAGCAGAAACAGGGGTTTATACAATGAGCAGTTCTTC
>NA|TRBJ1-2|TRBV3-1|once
CASSRSGFSGYTF
TGTGCCAGCAGCCGTTCCGGGTTCAGTGGCTACACCTTC
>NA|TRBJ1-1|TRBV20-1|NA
CSASVQMNTEAFF
TGCAGTGCTAGTGTTCAGATGAACACTGAAGCTTTCTTT
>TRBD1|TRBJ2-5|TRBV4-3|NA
CASSGTDRGWETQYF
TGCGCCAGCAGCGGCACCGACAGGGGGTGGGAGACCCAGTACTTC
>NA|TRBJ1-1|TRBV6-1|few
CASSGAALNTEAFF
TGTGCCAGCAGCGGGGCGGCTTTGAACACTGAAGCTTTCTTT
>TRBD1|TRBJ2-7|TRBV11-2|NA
CASSLAGTGGYEQYF
TGTGCCAGCAGCTTAGCCGGGACAGGGGGGTACGAGCAGTACTTC
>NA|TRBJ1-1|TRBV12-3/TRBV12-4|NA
CASSLSRLAFF
TGTGCCAGCAGTTTATCGAGGCTAGCTTTCTTT
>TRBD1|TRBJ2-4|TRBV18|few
CASSPQVGGADIQYF
TGTGCCAGCTCACCACAAGTAGGGGGCGCGGACATTCAGTACTTC
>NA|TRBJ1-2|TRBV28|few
CASSLTRNYGYTF
TGTGCCAGCAGTTTAACCAGAAACTATGGCTACACCTTC
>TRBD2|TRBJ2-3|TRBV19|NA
CASTDLRGGSGADTQYF
TGTGCCAGTACCGACCTCCGAGGCGGGAGCGGGGCAGATACGCAGTATTTT
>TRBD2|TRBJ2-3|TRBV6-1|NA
CASGDGLASTDTQYF
TGTGCCAGCGGAGACGGACTAGCTAGCACAGATACGCAGTATTTT
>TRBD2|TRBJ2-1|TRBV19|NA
CASSIEGGRNEQFF
TGTGCCAGTAGTATAGAAGGCGGGAGGAATGAGCAGTTCTTC
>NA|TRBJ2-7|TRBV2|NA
CASNPPGGLYEQYF
TGTGCCAGCAACCCCCCTGGAGGGTTATACGAGCAGTACTTC
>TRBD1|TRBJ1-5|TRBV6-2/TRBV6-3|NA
CASSYSGQGVLSNQPQHF
TGTGCCAGCAGTTACTCGGGGCAGGGGGTCCTTAGCAATCAGCCCCAGCATTTT
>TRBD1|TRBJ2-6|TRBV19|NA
CASSYRTGGRSGANVLTF
TGTGCCAGTAGTTACCGGACAGGGGGTAGGAGTGGGGCCAACGTCCTGACTTTC
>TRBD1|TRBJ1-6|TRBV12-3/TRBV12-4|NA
CASSYRGSYNSPLHF
TGTGCCAGCAGTTACAGGGGATCCTATAATTCACCCCTCCACTTT